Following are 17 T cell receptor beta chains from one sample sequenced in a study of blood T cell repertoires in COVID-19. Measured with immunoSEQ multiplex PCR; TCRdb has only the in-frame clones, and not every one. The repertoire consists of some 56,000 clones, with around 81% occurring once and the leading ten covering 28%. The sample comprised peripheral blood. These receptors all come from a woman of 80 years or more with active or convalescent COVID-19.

In DNA, the CDR3 is TGTGCTAGTGGTTTGGGGGGCCCAGAAGAGACCCAGTACTTC. Protein: CASGLGGPEETQYF. The chain recombines TRBV12-5 with TRBJ2-5; D is perhaps TRBD1 (5 bases). This CDR3 has 14 amino acids. V shed 1 base and J shed 3 bases, with 9 bases lying between them. Germline CDR1 reads LGHNT; CDR2 reads FRNRAP.

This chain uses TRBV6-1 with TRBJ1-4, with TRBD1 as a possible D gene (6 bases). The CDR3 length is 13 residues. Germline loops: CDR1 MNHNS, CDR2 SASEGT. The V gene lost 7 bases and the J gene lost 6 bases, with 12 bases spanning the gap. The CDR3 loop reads CASTPGAHEKLFF. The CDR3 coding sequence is TGTGCCAGCACCCCAGGGGCTCATGAAAAACTGTTTTTT.

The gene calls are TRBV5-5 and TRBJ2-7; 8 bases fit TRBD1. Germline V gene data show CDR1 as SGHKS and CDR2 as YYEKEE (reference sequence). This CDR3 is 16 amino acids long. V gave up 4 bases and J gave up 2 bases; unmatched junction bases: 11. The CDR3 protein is CASSPKQGGVTYEQYF. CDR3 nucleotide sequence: TGTGCCAGCAGCCCGAAACAGGGGGGAGTCACCTACGAGCAGTACTTC.

CDR3 residues: CASSLEVTRADGYTF. The CDR3 nucleotides are TGTGCCAGCAGCTTAGAGGTAACGAGGGCGGATGGCTACACCTTC. The V gene is TRBV7-9, the J gene TRBJ1-2; D is uncertain. Trimming stripped 1 base from V and 6 bases from J, with 15 bases between. This CDR3 has 15 residues. Germline V lookup: CDR1 SEHNR, CDR2 FQNEAQ (reference sequence).

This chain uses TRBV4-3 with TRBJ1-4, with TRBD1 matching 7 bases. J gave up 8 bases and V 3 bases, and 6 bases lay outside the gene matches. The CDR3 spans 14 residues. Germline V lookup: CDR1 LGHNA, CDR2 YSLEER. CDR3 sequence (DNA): TGCGCCAGCAGCCAGACAGGGTCCCAAGAAAAACTGTTTTTT. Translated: CASSQTGSQEKLFF.

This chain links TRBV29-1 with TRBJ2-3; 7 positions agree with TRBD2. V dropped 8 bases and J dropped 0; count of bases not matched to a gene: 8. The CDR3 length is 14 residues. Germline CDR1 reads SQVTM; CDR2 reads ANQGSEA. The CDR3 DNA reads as TGCAGCCCTGGGGGAGGGAAAAGCACAGATACGCAGTATTTT. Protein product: CSPGGGKSTDTQYF.

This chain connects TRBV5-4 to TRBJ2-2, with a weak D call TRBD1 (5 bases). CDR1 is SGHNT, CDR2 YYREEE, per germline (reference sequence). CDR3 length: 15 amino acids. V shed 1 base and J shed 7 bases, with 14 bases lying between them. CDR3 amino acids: CASSLFKRGGGELFF. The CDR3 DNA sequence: TGTGCCAGCAGCTTGTTTAAAAGGGGCGGCGGGGAGCTGTTTTTT.

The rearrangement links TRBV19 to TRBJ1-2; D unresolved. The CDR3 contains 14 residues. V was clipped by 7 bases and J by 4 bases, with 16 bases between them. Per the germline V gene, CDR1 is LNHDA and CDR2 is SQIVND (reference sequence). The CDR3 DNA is TGTGCCAGTACTCCAGTGGGCGCCTCCTATGGCTACACCTTC. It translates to CASTPVGASYGYTF.

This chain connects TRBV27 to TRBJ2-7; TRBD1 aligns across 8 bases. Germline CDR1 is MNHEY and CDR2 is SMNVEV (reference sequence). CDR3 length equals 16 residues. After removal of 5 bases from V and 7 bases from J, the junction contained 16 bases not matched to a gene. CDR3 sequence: CASSGLSSQGASEQYF. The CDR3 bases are TGTGCCAGCAGTGGCTTGTCGAGTCAGGGGGCGAGTGAGCAGTACTTC.

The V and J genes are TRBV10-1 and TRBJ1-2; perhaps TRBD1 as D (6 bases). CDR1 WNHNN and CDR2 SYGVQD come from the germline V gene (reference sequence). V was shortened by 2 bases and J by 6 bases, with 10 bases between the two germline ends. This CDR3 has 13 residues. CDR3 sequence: CASSETGGDGYTF. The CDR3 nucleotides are TGCGCCAGCAGTGAGACGGGGGGCGATGGCTACACCTTC.

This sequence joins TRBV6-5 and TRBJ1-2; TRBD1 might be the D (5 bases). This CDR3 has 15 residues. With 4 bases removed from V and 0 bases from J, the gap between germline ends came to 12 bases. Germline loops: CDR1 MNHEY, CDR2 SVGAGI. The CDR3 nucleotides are TGTGCCAGCAGTTTCACAGGACCCTCTAACTATGGCTACACCTTC. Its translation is CASSFTGPSNYGYTF.

CDR3 DNA: TGTGCCAGCAGCATCCCAGGGGTGAACACTGAAGCTTTCTTT. Its protein is CASSIPGVNTEAFF. The chain recombines TRBV11-1 with TRBJ1-1, with D possibly being TRBD1 (6 bases). Germline V gene lookup returns CDR1 SGHAT and CDR2 FQDESV (reference sequence). The CDR3 sequence is 14 residues long. Trimming removed 5 bases at V and 0 bases at J, with 10 bases between.

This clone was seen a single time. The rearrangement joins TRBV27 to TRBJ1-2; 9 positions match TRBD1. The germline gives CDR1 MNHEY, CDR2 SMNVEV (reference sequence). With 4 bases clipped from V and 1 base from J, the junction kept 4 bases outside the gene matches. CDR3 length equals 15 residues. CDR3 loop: CASSSRQGGNYGYTF. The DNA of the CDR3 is TGTGCCAGCAGTTCGCGACAGGGGGGTAACTATGGCTACACCTTC.

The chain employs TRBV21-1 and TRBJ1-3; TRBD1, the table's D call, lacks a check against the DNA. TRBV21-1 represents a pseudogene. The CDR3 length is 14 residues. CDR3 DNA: TGTGCCAGCACCACAGGGAAAAACCGGGACACCATATATTTT. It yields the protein CASTTGKNRDTIYF.

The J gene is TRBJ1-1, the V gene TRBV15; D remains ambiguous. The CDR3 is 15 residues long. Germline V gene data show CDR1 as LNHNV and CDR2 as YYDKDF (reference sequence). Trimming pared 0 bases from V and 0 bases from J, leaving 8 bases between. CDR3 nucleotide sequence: TGTGCCACCAGCAGAGAGTTTACAGTGAACACTGAAGCTTTCTTT. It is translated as CATSREFTVNTEAFF. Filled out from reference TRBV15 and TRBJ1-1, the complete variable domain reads DAMVIQNPRYQVTQFGKPVTLSCSQTLNHNVMYWYQQKSSQAPKLLFHYYDKDFNNEADTPDNFQSRRPNTSFCFLDIRSPGLGDTAMYLCATSREFTVNTEAFFGQGTRLTVV.

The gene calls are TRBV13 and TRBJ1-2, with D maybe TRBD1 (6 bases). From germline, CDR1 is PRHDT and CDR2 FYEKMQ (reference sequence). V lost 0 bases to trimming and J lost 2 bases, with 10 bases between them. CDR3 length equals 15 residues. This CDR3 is CASSLGLQGNYGYTF. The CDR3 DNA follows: TGTGCCAGCAGCTTAGGGCTCCAGGGGAACTATGGCTACACCTTC.

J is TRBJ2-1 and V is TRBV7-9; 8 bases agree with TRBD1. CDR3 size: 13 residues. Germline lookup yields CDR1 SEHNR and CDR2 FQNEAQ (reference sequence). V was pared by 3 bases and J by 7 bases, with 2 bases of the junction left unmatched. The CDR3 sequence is CASSLYRGNEQFF. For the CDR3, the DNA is TGTGCCAGCAGCTTGTACAGGGGGAATGAGCAGTTCTTC.